These 15 T cell receptor beta chains originate from one sample sequenced in a study of CD8+CD57+ T cells in acquired aplastic anemia. Genomic DNA was employed as the template in profiling TCR beta VDJ and CDR3. TCRdb reanalysed the reads using MiXCR and keeps one entry per CDR3 protein. The data show about 260,000 distinct CDR3 sequences, 82% seen once. For sequencing, patients were chosen who had shown expansion of CD8+CD57+ cells by flow cytometry. Specimen: sorted CD4+, CD8+, or CD8+CD57+ T cells (not recorded which) from PBMCs. The source of these receptors is a human donor with aplastic anemia.

The chain's CDR3 is CASSSDRGNSALHYTF. CDR3 nucleotide sequence: TGTGCCAGCAGTTCAGACAGGGGCAATTCAGCCCTCCACTACACCTTC. The chain combines TRBV7-6 with TRBJ1-2; 8 positions agree with TRBD1. The CDR3 has 16 residues. The ends lost 6 bases at V and 10 bases at J; junction bases unmatched: 19. The germline V gene has CDR1 SGHVS and CDR2 FNYEAQ. The variable domain in full, with the rest retrieved from reference TRBV7-6 and TRBJ1-2, is GAGVSQSPRYKVTKRGQDVALRCDPISGHVSLYWYRQALGQGPEFLTYFNYEAQQDKSGLPNDRFSAERPEGSISTLTIQRTEQRDSAMYRCASSSDRGNSALHYTFGSGTRLTVV.

V gene TRBV19 combines with J gene TRBJ1-2, with 8 bases matching TRBD1. This CDR3 is built from 13 residues. The germline V gene has CDR1 LNHDA and CDR2 SQIVND (reference sequence). The trim removed 6 bases at V and 4 bases at J, leaving 4 bases unmatched. This CDR3 reads CASRDRAFYGYTF. CDR3 DNA: TGTGCCAGTAGGGACAGGGCATTCTATGGCTACACCTTC. Filled out from reference TRBV19 and TRBJ1-2, the complete variable domain reads DGGITQSPKYLFRKEGQNVTLSCEQNLNHDAMYWYRQDPGQGLRLIYYSQIVNDFQKGDIAEGYSVSREKKESFPLTVTSAQKNPTAFYLCASRDRAFYGYTFGSGTRLTVV.

This chain links TRBV7-6 with TRBJ2-6; D could derive from TRBD1 or TRBD2 (5 bases each). The germline CDR1 and CDR2 sequences are SGHVS and FNYEAQ. Trimming took off 7 bases at V and 15 bases at J, with 28 bases between the two ends. This CDR3 comprises 16 residues. CDR3 sequence (DNA): TGTGCCAGCACCCTAGGGAGTGGCCCCTCTGGGGCCAACCTGACTTTC. This sequence encodes CASTLGSGPSGANLTF.

The chain employs TRBV9 and TRBJ1-1; unclear D gene. The germline V and J ends were trimmed by 4 bases and 1 base, with 11 bases remaining between them. Germline V lookup: CDR1 SGDLS, CDR2 YYNGEE. The CDR3 length is 14 residues. CDR3 in amino acids: CASSLRPSNTEAFF. The CDR3 DNA is TGTGCCAGCAGCTTACGGCCATCGAACACTGAAGCTTTCTTT.

V is TRBV7-8 and J is TRBJ2-3; the match to TRBD2 covers 7 bases. This CDR3 has 15 residues. The V gene's germline CDR1 is SGHVS and CDR2 FQNEAQ. Trimming took 0 bases from V and 15 from J; bases not matched to a gene: 15. The CDR3: CASSLAGGHDTKYYF. In DNA, the CDR3 is TGTGCCAGCAGCTTAGCGGGAGGGCACGATACTAAGTATTATTTT. Using reference TRBV7-8 and TRBJ2-3 for the parts outside the CDR3, the full variable domain is GAGVSQSPRYKVAKRGQDVALRCDPISGHVSLFWYQQALGQGPEFLTYFQNEAQLDKSGLPSDRFFAERPEGSVSTLKIQRTQQEDSAVYLCASSLAGGHDTKYYFGPGTRLTVL.

A remark on this clonotype: At one end the junction does not follow the germline gene, possibly because of a read error. The chain employs TRBV5-5 and TRBJ2-5; tentative D call: TRBD1 (6 bases). CDR3 length: 14 amino acids. Per the germline V gene, CDR1 is SGHKS and CDR2 is YYEKEE (reference sequence). In DNA, the CDR3 is TGTGCCACCAGCAGGGACACGGGCCAAGAGACCCAGTACTTC. Residues: CATSRDTGQETQYF.

V is TRBV7-3 and J is TRBJ2-7; D possibly corresponds to TRBD2 (5 bases). This CDR3 contains 13 residues. Germline V gives CDR1 SGHTA, CDR2 FQGTGA. CDR3 loop: CASSQAGSSEQTV. The CDR3 region has the DNA TGTGCCAGCAGCCAGGCGGGCTCCTCCGAGCAGACGGTC.

This chain joins TRBV7-9 and TRBJ1-2; unclear D gene. Trimming stripped 0 bases from V and 10 bases from J, with 21 bases between. The length of the CDR3 is 16 residues. Germline CDR1 is SEHNR and CDR2 is FQNEAQ (reference sequence). The CDR3 nucleotides are TGTGCCAGCAGCTTAGCGGGTAGCTACGTCGTCAACGTCTACACCTTC. This codes for CASSLAGSYVVNVYTF.

The CDR3 DNA is TGTGCCACCAGCAGAGATAGACAGGGGGCTGACCAGTTCTTC. This translates into CATSRDRQGADQFF. The V call is TRBV15, the J call TRBJ2-1, with 10 bases identical to TRBD1. Germline V gene lookup returns CDR1 LNHNV and CDR2 YYDKDF (reference sequence). V dropped 0 bases and J dropped 13; count of bases not matched to a gene: 6. The CDR3 runs to 14 residues. The variable domain in full, completed from reference TRBV15 and TRBJ2-1, reads DAMVIQNPRYQVTQFGKPVTLSCSQTLNHNVMYWYQQKSSQAPKLLFHYYDKDFNNEADTPDNFQSRRPNTSFCFLDIRSPGLGDTAMYLCATSRDRQGADQFFGPGTRLTVL.

The chain is built from TRBV10-2 and TRBJ1-6; no reliable D call. Trimming removed 5 bases from V and 5 bases from J, with 7 bases in between. The CDR3 extends over 13 amino acids. Germline V CDR1 and CDR2: WSHSY, SAAADI. CDR3 in amino acids: CASSFRDNSPLHF. The CDR3 region has the DNA TGCGCCAGCAGTTTCAGAGATAATTCACCCCTCCACTTT.

This clonotype appeared a few times. V and J are TRBV11-3 and TRBJ2-3; no clear D. The germline V and J ends were trimmed by 0 bases and 3 bases, with 7 bases remaining between them. Germline loops: CDR1 SGHNT, CDR2 YENEEA. The CDR3 has 14 residues. The CDR3 spells CASSLDLTTDTQYF. The CDR3 DNA follows: TGTGCCAGCAGCTTAGATCTGACAACAGATACGCAGTATTTT.

This clonotype was observed at least ten times. The V gene is TRBV12-3 or TRBV12-4, the J gene TRBJ2-1; 8 nucleotides line up with TRBD2. The CDR3 spans 16 residues. V gave up 5 bases and J gave up 2 bases; unmatched junction bases: 8. The CDR3 loop reads CASSPLSGAAYNEQFF. CDR3 bases: TGTGCCAGCAGTCCCCTTAGCGGGGCTGCCTACAATGAGCAGTTCTTC.

The chain couples TRBV10-3 to TRBJ2-3; the D gene could be TRBD1 or TRBD2 (6 bases each). This CDR3 is built from 13 residues. Germline lookup yields CDR1 ENHRY and CDR2 SYGVKD. The V end lost 10 bases, the J end lost 9 bases, and 20 bases lay between the germline ends. In DNA form, the CDR3 reads TGTGCCAGCAGCGAGGGGGGCAAAGAGACGCAGTATTTT. It translates to CASSEGGKETQYF.

The V and J genes are TRBV7-8 and TRBJ1-2; D is unclear. Between the trimmed V and J ends, which lost 8 bases and 13 bases, there was a span of 29 bases. Germline V CDR1 and CDR2: SGHVS, FQNEAQ. The CDR3 is made up of 15 amino acids. The CDR3 region has the DNA TGTGCCAGCGGCGGAGCTGCAGGCTATAGCTACAGCTTCACCTTC. It specifies CASGGAAGYSYSFTF.

The gene calls are TRBV7-9 and TRBJ2-5; 8 nucleotides agree with TRBD1. The germline gives CDR1 SEHNR, CDR2 FQNEAQ (reference sequence). The V segment lost 6 bases and the J segment 14 bases; nucleotides outside the gene matches: 20. This CDR3 is 15 amino acids long. The CDR3 protein is CASSRTGGGAGNTYF. The CDR3 DNA reads TGTGCCAGCAGTCGAACAGGGGGAGGCGCTGGAAACACCTACTTC.